This TCR beta chain was recorded in a study of cytomegalovirus exposure and HLA in healthy donors. The study's findings and limits: The analysis excluded some indistinguishable V segments, including TRBV6-2 and TRBV6-3.

Concerning this clone: Its antigen is not identified.

CDR3 length equals 21 residues. Germline-derived CDR1 and CDR2 are MNHEY and SMNVEV (reference sequence). The ends lost 2 bases at V and 6 bases at J; junction bases unmatched: 21. The PCR used 60 Vbeta and 13 Jbeta primers. Profiling relied on immunoSEQ multiplex PCR, and the TCRdb table lists in-frame clones only, not all of them. The sample lists 100,000 or so clones; around 80% were seen once. This TCR was recovered from a female donor in good health and CMV-seropositive. J is TRBJ2-7 and V is TRBV27, with 14 bases fitting TRBD2. Sequenced sample: PBMCs. CDR3 loop: CASSLDAYSGLAGAPPREQYF. Here the CDR3 DNA reads TGTGCCAGCAGTTTAGATGCTTATTCGGGACTAGCGGGAGCTCCCCCTCGCGAGCAGTACTTC.